This is a list of T cell receptor beta chains from one sample in a study of OX40 agonist ivuxolimab in advanced cancers. Produced via immunoSEQ multiplex PCR; TCRdb's table is partial and in-frame only. In the table there are 90,000 to 100,000 clones, about 88% of which are singletons. The sequenced sample was CD4+ or CD8+ T cells sorted from blood, obtained in a trial of the OX40 agonist ivuxolimab. Source of these receptors: an adult with an advanced solid tumor such as melanoma, head and neck, liver or kidney cancer. CDR3s leave out the opening cysteine and the closing phenylalanine or tryptophan. Size tells how often a clone was seen (once, few, many) or the class of an expanded clone, and some rows leave it out.

V gene	J gene	clone size	CDR3 protein
TRBV7-9	TRBJ1-4	NA	ASSLRESKLF
TRBV7-9	TRBJ2-5	NA	ASSSGPGRETQY
TRBV19	TRBJ2-2	NA	ASSIRRQSTGELF
TRBV25-1	TRBJ2-1	NA	ASSGVSGTSAYNEQF
TRBV6-1	TRBJ2-3	NA	ASSEIHTDTQY
TRBV6-5	TRBJ2-5	NA	ASSPDYNQETQY
TRBV5-3	TRBJ1-2	NA	ARSLGPRYGVYGYT
TRBV2	TRBJ1-2	NA	ASKGSSFTYGYT
TRBV2	TRBJ2-1	NA	ASSEAAENEQF
TRBV11-2	TRBJ2-7	NA	ASSLTANKREQY
TRBV5-8	TRBJ2-1	NA	ASSSQPTSIPNEQF
TRBV6-5	TRBJ2-7	NA	ASSYDRTLTYEQY
TRBV6-1	TRBJ2-1	once	ASSPGEGTYNEQF
TRBV7-9	TRBJ2-1	NA	ASSLSNEQF
TRBV18	TRBJ1-1	NA	ASSLYEALGDTEAF
TRBV18	TRBJ2-3	few	ASSSGTSGNTDTQY
TRBV29-1	TRBJ2-1	NA	SAETGWRNEQF
TRBV5-1	TRBJ2-6	NA	ASSLAVSGANVLT
TRBV28	NA	NA	ASSGSYEQY
TRBV7-2	TRBJ2-5	few	ASSLNQAGGWETQY
TRBV27	TRBJ1-2	NA	ASGGVQNYGYT
TRBV7-8	TRBJ2-1	NA	ASSPGTSGTYEQF
TRBV11-1	TRBJ1-2	NA	ASSPALGNYGYT
TRBV5-1	TRBJ2-1	NA	ASSLASSSYNEQF
TRBV18	TRBJ1-2	NA	ASSPYTGWDYGYT
TRBV5-8	TRBJ1-2	NA	ASSTTGAFIYGYT
TRBV7-2	TRBJ2-3	NA	ASSRTGVSTDTQY
TRBV7-9	TRBJ2-2	NA	ASSFMSPDTGELF
TRBV18	TRBJ1-1	NA	ASSPRQGEDTEAF
TRBV12-5	TRBJ1-2	NA	ASGPQGSAYGYT
TRBV7-2	TRBJ1-2	once	ASVGQIYGYT
TRBV19	TRBJ1-5	NA	ASRGNNQPQH
TRBV28	TRBJ2-4	NA	ATEVGVENIQY
TRBV6-5	TRBJ2-2	NA	ASSLRAVGAGELF
TRBV19	TRBJ2-1	NA	ASRWQAGASNEQF
TRBV7-2	TRBJ2-4	NA	ASSLVGMGDIQY
TRBV7-2	TRBJ2-1	NA	ASSSRWPTGTGANEQF
TRBV27	TRBJ1-1	NA	ASSRDRGSSTEAF
TRBV11-2	TRBJ2-5	NA	ASSYAGQTQY
TRBV11-2	TRBJ2-5	NA	ASSLAQETQY